A single TCR beta chain is shown here with its context. The data originate from a study of blood T cell repertoires in COVID-19. This CDR3 is 12 amino acids long. V dropped 5 bases and J dropped 10 bases, with 14 bases sitting between them. CDR1 MNHEY and CDR2 SVGAGI come from the germline V gene. Sequencing used immunoSEQ multiplex PCR; TCRdb keeps in-frame clones, though not all of them. The sample consists of around 250,000 clones, over 80% of them appearing once. This rearrangement joins TRBV6-5 to TRBJ1-1; D not resolved. The source is a woman aged 40 to 50 who had recovered from COVID-19. Sequencing was carried out using peripheral blood. In nucleotides, the CDR3 is TGTGCCAGCAGTCGAGGGCCACGGGGAGCTTTCTTT. Amino acid sequence: CASSRGPRGAFF.